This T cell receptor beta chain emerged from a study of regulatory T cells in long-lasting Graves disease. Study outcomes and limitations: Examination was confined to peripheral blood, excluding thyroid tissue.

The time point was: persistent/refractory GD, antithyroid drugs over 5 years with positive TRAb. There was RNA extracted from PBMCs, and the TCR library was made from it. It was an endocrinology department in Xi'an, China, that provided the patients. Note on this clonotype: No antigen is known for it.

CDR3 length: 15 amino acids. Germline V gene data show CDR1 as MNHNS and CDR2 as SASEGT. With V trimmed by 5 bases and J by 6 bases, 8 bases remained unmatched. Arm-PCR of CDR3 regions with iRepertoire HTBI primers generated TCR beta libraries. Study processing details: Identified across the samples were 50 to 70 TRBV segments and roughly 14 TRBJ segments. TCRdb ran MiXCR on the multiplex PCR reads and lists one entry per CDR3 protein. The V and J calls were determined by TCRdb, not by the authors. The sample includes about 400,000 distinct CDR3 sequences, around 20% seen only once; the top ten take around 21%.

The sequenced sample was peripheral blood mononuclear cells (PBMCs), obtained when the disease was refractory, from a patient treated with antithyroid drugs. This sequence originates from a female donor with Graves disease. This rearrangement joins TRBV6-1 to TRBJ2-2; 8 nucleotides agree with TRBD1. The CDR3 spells CASSMDRVKAGELFF. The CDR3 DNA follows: TGTGCCAGCAGTATGGACAGGGTTAAGGCCGGGGAGCTGTTTTTT.